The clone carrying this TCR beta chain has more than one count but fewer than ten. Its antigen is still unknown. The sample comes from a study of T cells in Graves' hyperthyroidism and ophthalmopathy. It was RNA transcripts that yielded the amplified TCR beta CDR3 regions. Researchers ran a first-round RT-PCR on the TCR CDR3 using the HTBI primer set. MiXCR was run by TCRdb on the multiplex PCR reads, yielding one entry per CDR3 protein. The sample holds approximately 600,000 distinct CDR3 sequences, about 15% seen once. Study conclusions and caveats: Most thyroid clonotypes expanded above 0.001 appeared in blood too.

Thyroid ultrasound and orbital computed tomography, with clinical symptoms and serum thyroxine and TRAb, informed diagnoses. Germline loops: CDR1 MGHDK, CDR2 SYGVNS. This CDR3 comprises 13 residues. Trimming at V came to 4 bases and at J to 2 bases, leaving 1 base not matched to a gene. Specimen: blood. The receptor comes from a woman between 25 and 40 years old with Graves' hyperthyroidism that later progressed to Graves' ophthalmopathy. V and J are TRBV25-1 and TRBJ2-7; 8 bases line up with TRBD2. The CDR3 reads CASSAGGPYEQYF. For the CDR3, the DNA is TGTGCCAGCAGTGCGGGAGGGCCCTACGAGCAGTACTTC.